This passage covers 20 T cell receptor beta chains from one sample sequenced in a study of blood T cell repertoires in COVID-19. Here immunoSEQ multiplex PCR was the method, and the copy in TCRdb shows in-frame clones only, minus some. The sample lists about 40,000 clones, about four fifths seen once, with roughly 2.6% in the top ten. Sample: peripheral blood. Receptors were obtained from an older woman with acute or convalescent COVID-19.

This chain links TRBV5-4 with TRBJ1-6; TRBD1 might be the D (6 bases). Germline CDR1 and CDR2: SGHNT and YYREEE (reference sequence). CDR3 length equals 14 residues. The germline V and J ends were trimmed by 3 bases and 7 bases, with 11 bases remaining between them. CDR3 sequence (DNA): TGTGCCAGCAGCTCGGGGGGGCAGAATTCACCCCTCCACTTT. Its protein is CASSSGGQNSPLHF.

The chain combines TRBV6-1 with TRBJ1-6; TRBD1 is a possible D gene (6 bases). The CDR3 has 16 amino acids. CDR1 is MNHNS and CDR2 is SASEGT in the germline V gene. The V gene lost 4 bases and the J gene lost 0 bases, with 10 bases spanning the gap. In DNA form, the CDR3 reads TGTGCCAGCAGTGTCGACAGGAGCTCCTATAATTCACCCCTCCACTTT. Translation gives CASSVDRSSYNSPLHF.

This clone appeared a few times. The CDR3 region is CASLPGQGLTGELFF. The CDR3 nucleotides read TGTGCCAGCCTCCCGGGACAGGGGTTAACCGGGGAGCTGTTTTTT. The genes are TRBV28 and TRBJ2-2, with TRBD1 matching 10 bases. V shed 8 bases, J shed 5 bases, and the junction held 8 bases outside the gene matches. This CDR3 spans 15 amino acids. Germline values: CDR1 MDHEN, CDR2 SYDVKM.

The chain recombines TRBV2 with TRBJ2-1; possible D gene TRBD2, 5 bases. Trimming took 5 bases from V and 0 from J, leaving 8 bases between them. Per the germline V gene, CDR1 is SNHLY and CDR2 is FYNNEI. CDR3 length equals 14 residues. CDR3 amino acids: CASSQGGSYNEQFF. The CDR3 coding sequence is TGTGCCAGCAGTCAAGGAGGCTCCTACAATGAGCAGTTCTTC.

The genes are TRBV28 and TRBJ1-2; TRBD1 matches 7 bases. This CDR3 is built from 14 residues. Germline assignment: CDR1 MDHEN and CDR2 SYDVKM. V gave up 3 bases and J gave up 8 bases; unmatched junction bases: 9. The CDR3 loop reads CASSLGRGSQGYTF. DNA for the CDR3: TGTGCCAGCAGTTTGGGCAGGGGGAGCCAGGGCTACACCTTC.

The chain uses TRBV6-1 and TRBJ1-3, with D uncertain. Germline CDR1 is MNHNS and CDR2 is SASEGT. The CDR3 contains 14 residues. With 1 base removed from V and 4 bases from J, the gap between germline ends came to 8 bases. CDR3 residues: CASSEGFAGNTIYF. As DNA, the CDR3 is TGTGCCAGCAGTGAAGGGTTTGCGGGAAACACCATATATTTT.

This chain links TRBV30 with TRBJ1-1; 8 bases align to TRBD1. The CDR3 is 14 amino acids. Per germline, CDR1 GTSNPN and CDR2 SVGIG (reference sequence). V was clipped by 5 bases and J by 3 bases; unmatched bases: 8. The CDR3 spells CAWFRGRWDTEAFF. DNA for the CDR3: TGTGCCTGGTTCAGGGGGCGATGGGACACTGAAGCTTTCTTT.

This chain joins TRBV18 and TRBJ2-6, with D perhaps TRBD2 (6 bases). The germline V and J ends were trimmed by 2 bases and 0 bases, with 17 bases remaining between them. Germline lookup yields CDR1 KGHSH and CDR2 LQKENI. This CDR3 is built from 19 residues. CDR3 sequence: CASSPSSGSTFSGANVLTF. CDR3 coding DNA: TGTGCCAGCTCACCAAGCAGCGGGTCCACTTTCTCTGGGGCCAACGTCCTGACTTTC.

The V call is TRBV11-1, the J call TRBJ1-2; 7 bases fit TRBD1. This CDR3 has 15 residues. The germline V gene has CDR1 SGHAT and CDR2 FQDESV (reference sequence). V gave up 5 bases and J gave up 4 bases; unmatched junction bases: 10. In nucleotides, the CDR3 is TGTGCCAGCAGCCCGAGACAGGGAAAGGGCTATGGCTACACCTTC. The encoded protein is CASSPRQGKGYGYTF.

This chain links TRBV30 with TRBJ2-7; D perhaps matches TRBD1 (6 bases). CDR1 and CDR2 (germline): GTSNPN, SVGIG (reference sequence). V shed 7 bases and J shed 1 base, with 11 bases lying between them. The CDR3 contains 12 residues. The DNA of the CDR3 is TGTGCCTTTACAGGGAATTCCTACGAGCAGTACTTC. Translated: CAFTGNSYEQYF.

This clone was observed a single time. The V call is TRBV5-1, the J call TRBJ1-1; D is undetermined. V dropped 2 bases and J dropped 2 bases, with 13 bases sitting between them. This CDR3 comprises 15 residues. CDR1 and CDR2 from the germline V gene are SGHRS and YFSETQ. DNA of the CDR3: TGCGCCAGCAGCTTTCTTCCCGGTGGTAACACTGAAGCTTTCTTT. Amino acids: CASSFLPGGNTEAFF.

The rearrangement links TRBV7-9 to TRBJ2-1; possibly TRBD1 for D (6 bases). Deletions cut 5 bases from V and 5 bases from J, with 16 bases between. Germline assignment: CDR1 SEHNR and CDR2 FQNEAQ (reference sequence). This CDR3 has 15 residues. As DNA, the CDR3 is TGTGCCAGCAGCGTGGCCCAGGGGACGGACAATGAGCAGTTCTTC. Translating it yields CASSVAQGTDNEQFF.

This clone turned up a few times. The CDR3 DNA reads as TGTGCAAGTCGCCCCTTTCAGGGGGCCATTATAATTTCCTACGAGCAGTACTTC. This encodes CASRPFQGAIIISYEQYF. This sequence joins TRBV12-2 and TRBJ2-7; TRBD1 reflects the table's D call only, with no check against the DNA. TRBV12-2 is designated a pseudogene. This CDR3 comprises 18 residues.

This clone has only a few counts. The CDR3 nucleotides read TGCAGCATCCATACTAGCGCAGATTACAATGAGCAGTTCTTC. Encoded protein: CSIHTSADYNEQFF. The rearrangement uses TRBV29-1 and TRBJ2-1, with 7 bases matching TRBD2. The germline CDR1 and CDR2 sequences are SQVTM and ANQGSEA. V gave up 8 bases and J gave up 4 bases; unmatched junction bases: 11. The CDR3 covers 14 residues.

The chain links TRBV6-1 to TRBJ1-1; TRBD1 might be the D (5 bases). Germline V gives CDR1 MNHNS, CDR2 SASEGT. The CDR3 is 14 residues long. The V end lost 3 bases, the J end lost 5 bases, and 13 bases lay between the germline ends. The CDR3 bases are TGTGCCAGCAGTGACCAGGGTACGAGGACTGAAGCTTTCTTT. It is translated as CASSDQGTRTEAFF.

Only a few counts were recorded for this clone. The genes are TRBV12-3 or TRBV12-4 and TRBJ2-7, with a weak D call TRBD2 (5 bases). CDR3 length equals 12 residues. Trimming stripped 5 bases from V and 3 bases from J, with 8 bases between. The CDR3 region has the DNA TGTGCCAGCAGTCCTGAGGGCTACGAGCAGTACTTC. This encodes CASSPEGYEQYF.

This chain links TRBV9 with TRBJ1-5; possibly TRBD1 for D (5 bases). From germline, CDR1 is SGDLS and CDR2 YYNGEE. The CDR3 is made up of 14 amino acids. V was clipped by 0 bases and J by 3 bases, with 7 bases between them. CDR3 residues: CASSVDGANQPQHF. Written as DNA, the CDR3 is TGTGCCAGCAGCGTAGATGGGGCCAATCAGCCCCAGCATTTT.

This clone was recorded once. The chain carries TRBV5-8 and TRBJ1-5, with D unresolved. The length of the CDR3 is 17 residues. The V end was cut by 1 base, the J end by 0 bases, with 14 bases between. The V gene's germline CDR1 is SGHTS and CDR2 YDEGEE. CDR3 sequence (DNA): TGTGCCAGCAGCTTGATGGAACGCGGGGATAGCAATCAGCCCCAGCATTTT. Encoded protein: CASSLMERGDSNQPQHF.

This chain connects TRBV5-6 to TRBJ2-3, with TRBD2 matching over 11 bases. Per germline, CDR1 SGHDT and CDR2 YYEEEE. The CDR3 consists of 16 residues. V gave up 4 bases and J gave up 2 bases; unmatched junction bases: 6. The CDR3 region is CASSKLLAGVTDTQYF. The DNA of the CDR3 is TGTGCCAGCAGCAAGTTACTAGCGGGGGTCACAGATACGCAGTATTTT. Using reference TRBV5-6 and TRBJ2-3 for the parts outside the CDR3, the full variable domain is DAGVTQSPTHLIKTRGQQVTLRCSPKSGHDTVSWYQQALGQGPQFIFQYYEEEERQRGNFPDRFSGHQFPNYSSELNVNALLLGDSALYLCASSKLLAGVTDTQYFGPGTRLTVL.

The CDR3 DNA reads as TGTGCCAGCAGTTTAGGGACATACCAGCCCCAGCATTTT. Translated, it gives CASSLGTYQPQHF. The gene calls are TRBV12-3 or TRBV12-4 and TRBJ1-5, with D maybe TRBD1 (5 bases). V was pared by 1 base and J by 7 bases, with 8 bases between. The CDR3 covers 13 residues.